Sequencing of this T cell receptor beta chain was carried out in a study of T cell changes during pregnancy in multiple sclerosis. Produced via immunoSEQ multiplex PCR; TCRdb's table is partial and in-frame only. This sample carries approximately 45,000 clones, about 90% of them seen once, and the ten largest clones take about 0.41%. Germline V lookup: CDR1 SGHTA, CDR2 FQGNSA. The CDR3 consists of 15 residues. V trimming: 5 bases; J trimming: 5 bases; junction bases outside the gene matches: 12. This sequence originates from a female donor in good health, enrolled as a control in a pregnancy study. The chain is built from TRBV7-2 and TRBJ2-7; 7 bases agree with TRBD1. This material consisted of CD4+ T cells from peripheral blood mononuclear cells, taken in the second trimester of pregnancy. The CDR3 is CASSRSGTEFHEQYF. DNA of the CDR3: TGTGCCAGCAGCCGTTCTGGGACAGAGTTCCACGAGCAGTACTTC.